A selection of T cell receptor beta chains follows, all from one sample in a study of control samples from healthy donors and cancer patients. Here immunoSEQ multiplex PCR was the method, and the copy in TCRdb shows in-frame clones only, minus some. This table has 150,000 or so clones, 93% appearing once. Sequencing was done on a sample of blood. Receptors were obtained from a young man in good health. Each CDR3 is given with its conserved first and last residue. The order of the fields is CDR3 protein, CDR3 DNA, V gene, D gene, clone size, J gene. The D gene is left open where the match is weak. Size is omitted from some rows. Given values are once, few, many or a class for expanded clones.

CASSLPIREQFF,TGTGCCAGCAGCCTGCCAATTCGGGAGCAGTTCTTC,TRBV7-2,NA,NA,TRBJ2-1
CASSKGDRAYGYTF,TGTGCCAGTAGTAAAGGCGACAGGGCCTATGGCTACACCTTC,TRBV19,TRBD1,NA,TRBJ1-2
CASGPGQGATGANVLTF,TGTGCCAGCGGACCGGGACAGGGGGCTACTGGGGCCAACGTCCTGACTTTC,TRBV11-3,TRBD1,NA,TRBJ2-6
CASSTTGATGYEQYF,TGTGCCAGCAGCACCACAGGGGCCACGGGCTACGAGCAGTACTTC,TRBV5-4,TRBD1,once,TRBJ2-7
CATSRGTTGELFF,TGCGCCACCTCCAGGGGGACCACCGGGGAGCTGTTTTTT,TRBV10-1,TRBD1,NA,TRBJ2-2
CASTPRGSSTDTQYF,TGTGCCAGCACCCCCAGGGGGAGTAGCACAGATACGCAGTATTTT,TRBV2,TRBD1,NA,TRBJ2-3
CASSQGWRGQETQYF,TGCGCCAGCAGCCAAGGATGGCGGGGCCAAGAGACCCAGTACTTC,TRBV4-3,NA,NA,TRBJ2-5
CASSTSADSSETQYF,TGTGCCAGCAGCACGAGCGCGGACAGTTCGGAGACCCAGTACTTC,TRBV21-1,NA,NA,TRBJ2-5
CASSQRGSYNSPLYF,TGTGCCAGCAGCCAAAGGGGGTCCTATAATTCACCCCTCTACTTT,TRBV3-1/TRBV3-2,NA,NA,TRBJ1-6
CASSPERGRLQEQYF,TGTGCCAGCAGCCCTGAAAGGGGTCGGCTTCAGGAGCAGTACTTC,TRBV7-8,NA,NA,TRBJ2-7
CASSYSLGQGADTQYF,TGTGCCAGCAGTTACTCTTTGGGACAGGGGGCAGATACGCAGTATTTT,TRBV6-2/TRBV6-3,TRBD1,NA,TRBJ2-3
CASSQGSESGRRVNEQFF,TGTGCCAGCAGCCAAGGTTCCGAGAGCGGGAGGAGAGTCAATGAGCAGTTCTTC,TRBV3-1/TRBV3-2,TRBD2,NA,TRBJ2-1
CASSLTGGIPGAFF,TGTGCCAGCAGCTTGACAGGGGGGATCCCCGGGGCTTTCTTT,TRBV5-4,TRBD1,NA,TRBJ1-1
CASSLDSGGTDTQYF,TGTGCCAGCAGTCTGGACTCGGGTGGCACAGATACGCAGTATTTT,TRBV2,NA,NA,TRBJ2-3
CASSFRDGVGDTQYF,TGTGCCAGCAGTTTCCGGGACGGCGTCGGAGATACGCAGTATTTT,TRBV6-5,NA,NA,TRBJ2-3
CASSPDSTGNTQYF,TGTGCCAGCTCACCCGACTCGACAGGGAATACGCAGTATTTT,TRBV18,TRBD1,NA,TRBJ2-3
CASSPSGSLSYHEQYF,TGTGCCAGCAGCCCCAGCGGGAGCCTGTCTTATCACGAGCAGTACTTC,TRBV28,TRBD2,NA,TRBJ2-7
CASSSTGGETQYF,TGCGCCAGCAGCTCCACAGGGGGTGAGACCCAGTACTTC,TRBV5-1,TRBD1,NA,TRBJ2-5
CSARRSLLQHF,TGCAGTGCCCGGCGGTCCCTGCTCCAGCATTTT,TRBV20-1,NA,NA,TRBJ1-5
CASSRDWTGSPNYGYTF,TGTGCCAGCAGCCGCGACTGGACAGGTAGCCCTAACTATGGCTACACCTTC,TRBV6-4,TRBD1,NA,TRBJ1-2
CASSWREGTGELFF,TGTGCCAGCAGTTGGCGGGAGGGGACCGGGGAGCTGTTTTTT,TRBV27,TRBD2,NA,TRBJ2-2
CASSFGGRVNIQYF,TGTGCCAGCAGTTTCGGGGGGCGGGTGAACATTCAGTACTTC,TRBV28,NA,NA,TRBJ2-4
CASSNRVRPYEQYF,TGTGCCAGCAGCAACAGGGTTCGCCCCTACGAGCAGTACTTC,TRBV21-1,NA,NA,TRBJ2-7
CASSPTGGWNSPLHF,TGTGCCAGCAGTCCCACTGGGGGGTGGAATTCACCCCTCCACTTT,TRBV6-5,NA,NA,TRBJ1-6
CAWSVQGRAAYTF,TGTGCCTGGAGTGTACAGGGCAGGGCGGCCTACACCTTC,TRBV30,NA,NA,TRBJ1-2
CSVVPGGETQYF,TGCAGCGTTGTGCCCGGGGGGGAGACCCAGTACTTC,TRBV29-1,TRBD2,NA,TRBJ2-5
CASSPRQGNEKLFF,TGTGCCAGCTCACCGAGGCAGGGGAATGAAAAACTGTTTTTT,TRBV18,NA,NA,TRBJ1-4
CASSLVGQTTNEKLFF,TGTGCCAGCAGCTTAGTCGGACAGACAACTAATGAAAAACTGTTTTTT,TRBV7-9,NA,NA,TRBJ1-4
CASSHRGGSSYNEQFF,TGTGCCAGCAGCCACAGGGGGGGTAGCTCCTACAATGAGCAGTTCTTC,TRBV4-2,NA,NA,TRBJ2-1
CASSLGTWQETQYF,TGTGCCAGCAGCTTAGGGACTTGGCAAGAGACCCAGTACTTC,TRBV7-2,NA,NA,TRBJ2-5
CASSGQGLGANVLTF,TGTGCCAGCAGCGGACAGGGTTTAGGGGCCAACGTCCTGACTTTC,TRBV6-2/TRBV6-3,TRBD1,NA,TRBJ2-6
CASSQEGGGVYEQFF,TGCGCCAGCAGCCAAGAAGGCGGGGGTGTCTATGAGCAGTTCTTC,TRBV4-1,TRBD2,NA,TRBJ2-1
CASSPGQGLFF,TGTGCCAGCAGCCCCGGACAGGGACTGTTTTTT,TRBV9,TRBD1,NA,TRBJ1-4
CASSSGQGSEQYF,TGTGCCAGCAGCTCGGGACAGGGGTCCGAGCAGTACTTC,TRBV11-1,TRBD1,once,TRBJ2-7
CASGLEGLRTDTQYF,TGTGCCAGCGGGTTGGAGGGGCTCAGGACAGATACGCAGTATTTT,TRBV2,NA,once,TRBJ2-3
CASSPREGDTEAFF,TGCGCCAGCAGCCCGCGGGAGGGGGACACTGAAGCTTTCTTT,TRBV5-1,NA,NA,TRBJ1-1
CASSLSAGGRDTQYF,TGTGCCAGCAGTTTATCCGCGGGGGGGCGAGATACGCAGTATTTT,TRBV27,TRBD2,NA,TRBJ2-3
CSVADSNQPQHF,TGCAGCGTTGCAGACAGCAATCAGCCCCAGCATTTT,TRBV29-1,NA,NA,TRBJ1-5
CASSQERQPNYGYTF,TGCGCCAGCAGCCAAGAGCGACAGCCTAACTATGGCTACACCTTC,TRBV4-1,NA,NA,TRBJ1-2
CASSPASGGARETQYF,TGTGCCAGCAGCCCCGCTAGCGGGGGGGCCCGGGAGACCCAGTACTTC,TRBV11-2,TRBD2,NA,TRBJ2-5
CASSDWLRGGIQYF,TGCGCCAGCAGCGATTGGCTAAGAGGTGGCATTCAGTACTTC,TRBV5-1,NA,NA,TRBJ2-4
CASSVGGNQPQHF,TGTGCCAGCAGTGTTGGGGGCAATCAGCCCCAGCATTTT,TRBV2,NA,NA,TRBJ1-5
CASSLYWVAGRPDTQYF,TGTGCCAGCAGTTTATATTGGGTGGCGGGGCGGCCAGATACGCAGTATTTT,TRBV27,NA,NA,TRBJ2-3
CASSPPGRLKDEQYF,TGTGCCAGCAGCCCCCCCGGGAGGTTGAAGGACGAGCAGTACTTC,TRBV27,TRBD2,NA,TRBJ2-7
CASSEGLSYGYTF,TGTGCCAGCAGTGAAGGGTTATCTTATGGCTACACCTTC,TRBV25-1,NA,NA,TRBJ1-2
CASFGRDRPLSEQYF,TGCGCCAGCTTCGGCAGGGACAGGCCTCTCTCCGAGCAGTACTTC,TRBV10-1,TRBD1,NA,TRBJ2-7
CASSPSRGGPYNSPLHF,TGTGCCAGCAGCCCCTCCCGGGGGGGACCCTATAATTCACCCCTCCACTTT,TRBV7-2,NA,NA,TRBJ1-6
CASSVDPLNSGNTIYF,TGTGCCAGCAGCGTAGACCCGTTAAACTCTGGAAACACCATATATTTT,TRBV9,NA,NA,TRBJ1-3
CASSSLRPTLRYGYTF,TGTGCCAGCAGCTCCCTAAGGCCGACGCTCCGCTATGGCTACACCTTC,TRBV13,NA,NA,TRBJ1-2
CATSPGARSPSNYGYTF,TGTGCCACCAGCCCAGGGGCACGGAGCCCTTCTAACTATGGCTACACCTTC,TRBV15,NA,NA,TRBJ1-2
CASSFRDPYNEQFF,TGTGCCAGCAGTTTCAGGGACCCCTACAATGAGCAGTTCTTC,TRBV27,NA,NA,TRBJ2-1
CASDPHPGANVLTF,TGTGCCAGTGACCCCCACCCTGGGGCCAACGTCCTGACTTTC,TRBV19,NA,NA,TRBJ2-6
CASRGGSGGNTGELFF,TGTGCCAGCAGGGGGGGTAGCGGGGGGAACACCGGGGAGCTGTTTTTT,TRBV4-2,TRBD2,NA,TRBJ2-2
CASSLSDRSYGYTF,TGTGCCAGCAGCTTGTCGGACAGGAGCTATGGCTACACCTTC,TRBV3-1/TRBV3-2,TRBD1,NA,TRBJ1-2
CSVVVGSEGQPQHF,TGCAGCGTTGTAGTAGGGAGTGAGGGTCAGCCCCAGCATTTT,TRBV29-1,NA,NA,TRBJ1-5
CASSLVEGNEQYF,TGCGCCAGCAGCTTGGTAGAAGGCAACGAGCAGTACTTC,TRBV5-1,NA,NA,TRBJ2-7
CASSYSGQGGALQYF,TGTGCCAGCAGTTACTCGGGACAGGGAGGAGCCTTACAGTACTTC,TRBV6-6,TRBD1,NA,TRBJ2-7